This entry concerns a single TCR beta chain. The antigen is not known. The TCRbeta library incorporated unique molecular identifiers. A single record per CDR3 protein comes from TCRdb applying MiXCR to the PCR reads. The sample lists approximately 300,000 distinct CDR3 sequences; roughly 8.2% were seen once. This sample is drawn from a study of T-cell reconstitution after alpha-beta-depleted transplantation in children. Study observations and caveats: By about two months after transplant, alpha-beta T cells reportedly arose from several hundred graft clones that had expanded. Diversity and T-cell counts at one year after transplant derived mostly from new T cells. From surviving recipient T cells and thymic progenitors came the high day-60 TCRbeta diversity observed in some patients.

The germline V gene has CDR1 LNHNV and CDR2 YYDKDF (reference sequence). The CDR3 is made up of 19 amino acids. Losses at the gene ends were 5 bases for V and 5 bases for J; bases not matched to a gene: 11. This sequence joins TRBV15 and TRBJ2-2; TRBD2 aligns across 16 bases. The origin of this receptor is a female patient aged 2 to 10 who had a stem cell transplant for Fanconi anemia, so the T cells may come from the graft donor. The sample was peripheral blood, taken 360 days after TCRalphabeta/CD19-depleted stem cell transplant. The CDR3 coding sequence is TGTGCCACCAGCCCATCGGGACTAGCGGGGGGGCCGGTAACCGGGGAGCTGTTTTTT. This codes for CATSPSGLAGGPVTGELFF.